Listed below are T cell receptor beta chains from one sample, sequenced in a study of cytomegalovirus exposure and HLA in healthy donors. Method: immunoSEQ multiplex PCR; TCRdb's copy keeps in-frame clones and lacks some. The specimen's table records about 170,000 clones. Sequencing used PBMCs. The receptors were sampled from a woman between 55 and 75 years old in good health and CMV-seronegative. Both conserved end residues are part of each CDR3. The D gene is left open where the match is weak.

TRBJ2-6 - TRBV19 CASSKRQPGGANVLTF TGTGCCAGTAGTAAAAGACAGCCAGGAGGGGCCAACGTCCTGACTTTC
TRBJ2-7 TRBD2 TRBV11-2 CASTGGGIYEQYF TGTGCCAGCACCGGGGGGGGGATCTACGAGCAGTACTTC
TRBJ2-1 TRBD2 TRBV4-3 CASSQDLVGGGVNEQFF TGCGCCAGCAGCCAAGATCTGGTTGGCGGGGGGGTTAATGAGCAGTTCTTC
TRBJ1-1 TRBD1 TRBV9 CASSARQGTNTEAFF TGTGCCAGCAGCGCCCGACAGGGCACGAACACTGAAGCTTTCTTT
TRBJ1-5 - TRBV10-3 CAISGGNRDQPQHF TGTGCCATCAGTGGCGGGAATCGGGATCAGCCCCAGCATTTT
TRBJ2-1 - TRBV2 CASKFAHSSYNEQFF TGTGCCAGCAAGTTCGCGCATAGCTCCTACAATGAGCAGTTCTTC
TRBJ2-2 - TRBV9 CASSVGVTGELFF TGTGCCAGCAGCGTAGGAGTAACCGGGGAGCTGTTTTTT
TRBJ2-3 - TRBV7-9 CASSSNEDTQYF TGTGCCAGCAGCTCCAATGAGGATACGCAGTATTTT
TRBJ1-1 - TRBV7-2 CASSLVWGGYAEAFF TGTGCCAGCAGCTTAGTTTGGGGCGGCTATGCTGAAGCTTTCTTT
TRBJ1-3 - TRBV9 CASSVAAGLGNTIYF TGTGCCAGCAGCGTAGCGGCAGGGTTAGGAAACACCATATATTTT
TRBJ1-2 - TRBV4-3 CASSQEEGGGYTF TGCGCCAGCAGCCAAGAAGAGGGCGGTGGCTACACCTTC
TRBJ1-3 - TRBV7-2 CASSLHRTGNTIYF TGTGCCAGCAGCTTGCACAGGACCGGAAACACCATATATTTT
TRBJ2-1 - TRBV2 CASSGGRSYNEQFF TGTGCCAGCAGTGGGGGCAGAAGCTACAATGAGCAGTTCTTC
TRBJ1-1 TRBD1 TRBV19 CASSIEGQRNSEAFF TGTGCCAGTAGTATAGAGGGACAGAGGAACAGTGAAGCTTTCTTT
TRBJ2-7 - TRBV5-1 CASSSLTGPSPSYEQYF TGCGCCAGCAGCTCACTGACAGGACCCTCCCCCTCCTACGAGCAGTACTTC
TRBJ1-3 - TRBV5-1 CASSFGGSAGNTIYF TGCGCCAGCAGCTTTGGAGGGTCGGCTGGAAACACCATATATTTT
TRBJ2-1 - TRBV7-3 CASSFTGLGEQFF TGTGCCAGCAGCTTTACAGGGTTGGGAGAGCAGTTCTTC
TRBJ1-1 TRBD1 TRBV7-3 CASSQSRGTEAFF TGTGCCAGCAGTCAGAGCAGGGGGACTGAAGCTTTCTTT
TRBJ1-2 - TRBV7-9 CASSLDTSGYTF TGTGCCAGCAGCTTAGACACAAGTGGCTACACCTTC
TRBJ2-1 - TRBV7-9 CASSQTAYNEQFF TGTGCCAGTTCTCAGACAGCGTACAATGAGCAGTTCTTC
TRBJ1-3 - TRBV7-2 CASSRGPGSGNTIYF TGTGCCAGCAGCCGGGGTCCCGGCTCTGGAAACACCATATATTTT
TRBJ1-6 - TRBV7-8 CASSFVPGLSPLHF TGTGCCAGCAGCTTTGTGCCAGGTCTTTCACCCCTCCACTTT
TRBJ2-3 TRBD2 TRBV27 CASSLGLAGGPTSTDTQYF TGTGCCAGCAGTCTCGGACTAGCGGGGGGGCCTACTAGCACAGATACGCAGTATTTT
TRBJ2-3 - TRBV9 CASSVWGGTYRTDTQYF TGTGCCAGCAGCGTATGGGGGGGCACATACCGCACAGATACGCAGTATTTT
TRBJ1-2 TRBD1 TRBV11-2 CASSPRTGLYTF TGTGCCAGCAGCCCGCGGACAGGCCTCTACACCTTC
TRBJ2-6 - TRBV2 CASSIVGQTSSGANVLTF TGTGCCAGCAGCATCGTCGGACAGACGAGCTCTGGGGCCAACGTCCTGACTTTC
TRBJ1-1 TRBD1 TRBV18 CASSRQGSTEAFF TGTGCCAGCTCACGACAGGGGAGCACTGAAGCTTTCTTT
TRBJ2-2 - TRBV7-2 CASSLGRRELFF TGTGCCAGCAGCTTAGGGAGGCGGGAGCTGTTTTTT
TRBJ1-4 - TRBV20-1 CSADQDEKLFF TGCAGTGCTGACCAGGATGAAAAACTGTTTTTT
TRBJ1-1 - TRBV2 CASSEVGEPREAFF TGTGCCAGCAGTGAAGTCGGGGAACCCAGAGAAGCTTTCTTT
TRBJ2-3 - TRBV2 CASSERTDTQYF TGTGCCAGCAGTGAGAGAACAGATACGCAGTATTTT
TRBJ2-2 TRBD2 TRBV6-1 CASSTTSGSVGELFF TGTGCCAGCAGCACGACTAGCGGGAGTGTAGGGGAGCTGTTTTTT
TRBJ2-7 TRBD2 TRBV19 CASSKFIAGGPYEQYF TGTGCCAGTAGTAAATTCATAGCGGGAGGGCCATACGAGCAGTACTTC
TRBJ2-7 TRBD2 TRBV29-1 CSVRSGSSYEQYF TGCAGCGTCCGTAGCGGGAGTTCCTACGAGCAGTACTTC
TRBJ1-5 TRBD1 TRBV7-2 CASSSSGTGYSNQPQHF TGTGCCAGCAGCTCTTCCGGGACAGGCTATAGCAATCAGCCCCAGCATTTT
TRBJ2-1 TRBD1 TRBV19 CATSRDRGGNEQFF TGTGCCACTAGCCGGGACAGGGGAGGCAATGAGCAGTTCTTC
TRBJ2-7 - TRBV7-9 CASSLSDSGEQYF TGTGCCAGCAGCTTAAGTGATTCCGGCGAGCAGTACTTC
TRBJ1-4 TRBD1 TRBV2 CASSGQGRTNEKLFF TGTGCCAGCAGTGGACAGGGGAGGACTAATGAAAAACTGTTTTTT
TRBJ2-7 TRBD1 TRBV18 CASSPGPGGSYEQYF TGTGCCAGCTCACCGGGACCAGGGGGCTCCTACGAGCAGTACTTC
TRBJ2-1 TRBD1 TRBV7-2 CASSLVGTVYNEQFF TGTGCCAGCAGCCTGGTAGGGACAGTCTACAATGAGCAGTTCTTC
TRBJ2-7 TRBD2 TRBV30 CASSGMTSGNEQYF TGTGCCAGCTCCGGGATGACTAGCGGGAACGAGCAGTACTTC
TRBJ1-5 - TRBV2 CASSEASFTNQPQHF TGTGCCAGCAGTGAGGCCTCCTTTACAAATCAGCCCCAGCATTTT
TRBJ1-5 TRBD1 TRBV7-2 CASSLQPGQGNQPQHF TGTGCCAGCAGCTTACAGCCAGGACAGGGTAATCAGCCCCAGCATTTT
TRBJ2-7 - TRBV4-2 CASSQEGLATYEQYF TGTGCCAGCAGCCAAGAAGGGCTAGCGACGTACGAGCAGTACTTC
TRBJ1-1 - TRBV4-1 CASSQGGGLMNTEAFF TGCGCCAGCAGCCAAGGCGGGGGCCTTATGAACACTGAAGCTTTCTTT
TRBJ1-3 TRBD1 TRBV19 CASSIYPTGFSGNTIYF TGTGCCAGTAGTATATACCCGACAGGGTTTTCTGGAAACACCATATATTTT
TRBJ1-2 TRBD1 TRBV7-2 CASTSDRAGGYTF TGTGCCAGCACCTCGGACAGGGCGGGTGGCTACACCTTC
TRBJ1-2 - TRBV5-8 CASSLTLRMANYGYTF TGTGCCAGCAGCTTAACTCTTCGCATGGCTAACTATGGCTACACCTTC
TRBJ2-3 - TRBV7-9 CASSQLGQSTDTQYF TGTGCCAGCAGCCAGCTCGGACAGAGCACAGATACGCAGTATTTT
TRBJ2-7 - TRBV11-2 CASSLDLSYEQYF TGTGCCAGCAGCTTAGACTTGAGTTACGAGCAGTACTTC